This TCR beta chain emerged from a study of OX40 agonist ivuxolimab in advanced cancers. The assay was immunoSEQ multiplex PCR, and TCRdb's table has in-frame clones only and misses some. The sample carries 95,000 or so clones, under 85% recorded once. The study, taken as a whole, reports: Several nonresponders also turned out to have low normalized T-cell clonal expansion.

As for this clone: Its target is unknown. This CDR3 is also generated by other DNA sequences in the sample.

CDR1 and CDR2 (germline): SGDLS, YYNGEE. Deletions cut 0 bases from V and 1 base from J, with 13 bases between. The CDR3 extends over 16 amino acids. This TCR was recovered from an adult with an advanced solid tumor such as melanoma, head and neck, liver or kidney cancer. The chain is built from TRBV9 and TRBJ2-5, with D possibly matching TRBD2 (6 bases). This specimen was CD4+ or CD8+ T cells sorted from blood, taken in a trial of the OX40 agonist ivuxolimab. As DNA, the CDR3 is TGTGCCAGCAGCGTAGAGGCGGGGTACCCCCAAGAGACCCAGTACTTC. This gives the protein CASSVEAGYPQETQYF.